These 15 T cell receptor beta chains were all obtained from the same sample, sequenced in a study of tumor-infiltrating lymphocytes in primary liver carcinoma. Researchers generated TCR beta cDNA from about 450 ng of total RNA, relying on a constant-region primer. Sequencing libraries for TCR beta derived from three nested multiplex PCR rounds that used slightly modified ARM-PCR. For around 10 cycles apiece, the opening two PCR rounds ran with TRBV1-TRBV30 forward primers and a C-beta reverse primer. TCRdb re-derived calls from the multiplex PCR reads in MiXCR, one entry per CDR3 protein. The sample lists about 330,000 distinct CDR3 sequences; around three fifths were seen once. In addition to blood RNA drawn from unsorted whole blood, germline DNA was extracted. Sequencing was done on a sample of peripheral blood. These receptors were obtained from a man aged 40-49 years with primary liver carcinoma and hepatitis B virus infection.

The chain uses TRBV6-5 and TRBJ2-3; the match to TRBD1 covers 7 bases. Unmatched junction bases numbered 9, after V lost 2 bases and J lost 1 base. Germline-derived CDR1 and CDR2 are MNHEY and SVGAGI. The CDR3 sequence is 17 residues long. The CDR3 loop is CASSYRDSRSGTDTQYF. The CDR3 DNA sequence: TGTGCCAGCAGTTACCGGGACAGCCGGTCGGGCACAGATACGCAGTATTTT.

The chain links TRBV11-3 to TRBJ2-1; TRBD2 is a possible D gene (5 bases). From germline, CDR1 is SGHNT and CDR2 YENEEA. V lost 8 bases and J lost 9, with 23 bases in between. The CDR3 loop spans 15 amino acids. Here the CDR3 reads CASGPVTEGSGEQFF. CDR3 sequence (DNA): TGTGCCAGCGGCCCCGTGACCGAGGGCAGCGGTGAGCAGTTCTTC.

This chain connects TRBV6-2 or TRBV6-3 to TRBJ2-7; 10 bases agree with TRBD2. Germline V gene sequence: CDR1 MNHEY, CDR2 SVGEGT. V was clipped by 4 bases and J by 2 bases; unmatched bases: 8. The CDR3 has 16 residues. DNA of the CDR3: TGTGCCAGCAGTTGCCCAAGCGGGAGGGTTACCTACGAGCAGTACTTC. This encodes CASSCPSGRVTYEQYF.

The CDR3 is CASSLGGASEQFF. CDR3 DNA sequence: TGTGCCAGCAGCTTGGGAGGGGCTAGCGAACAGTTCTTC. The V gene is TRBV11-2, the J gene TRBJ2-1, with 7 positions matching TRBD2. Germline-derived CDR1 and CDR2 are SGHAT and FQNNGV. This CDR3 spans 13 amino acids. V gave up 3 bases and J gave up 13 bases; unmatched junction bases: 9. Looking up the rest from reference TRBV11-2 and TRBJ2-1 gives the full variable domain: EAGVAQSPRYKIIEKRQSVAFWCNPISGHATLYWYQQILGQGPKLLIQFQNNGVVDDSQLPKDRFSAERLKGVDSTLKIQPAKLEDSAVYLCASSLGGASEQFFGPGTRLTVL.

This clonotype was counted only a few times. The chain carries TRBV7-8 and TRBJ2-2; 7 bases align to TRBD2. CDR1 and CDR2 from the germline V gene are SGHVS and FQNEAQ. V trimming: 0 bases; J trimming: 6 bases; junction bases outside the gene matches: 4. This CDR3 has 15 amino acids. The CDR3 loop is CASSLAVGGPGELFF. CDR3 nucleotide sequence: TGTGCCAGCAGCTTAGCGGTGGGAGGGCCCGGGGAGCTGTTTTTT.

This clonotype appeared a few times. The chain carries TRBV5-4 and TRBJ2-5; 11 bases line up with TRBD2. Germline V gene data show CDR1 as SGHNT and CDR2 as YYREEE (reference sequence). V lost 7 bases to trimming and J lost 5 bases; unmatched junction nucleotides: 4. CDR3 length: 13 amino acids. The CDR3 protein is CASSLAGGETQYF. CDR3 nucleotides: TGTGCCAGCTCGCTAGCGGGAGGTGAGACCCAGTACTTC.

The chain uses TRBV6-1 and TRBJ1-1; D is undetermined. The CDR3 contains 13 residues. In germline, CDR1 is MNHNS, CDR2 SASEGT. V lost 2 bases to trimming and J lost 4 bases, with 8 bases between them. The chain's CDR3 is CASSEKGITEAFF. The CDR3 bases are TGTGCCAGCAGTGAAAAGGGAATCACTGAAGCTTTCTTT.

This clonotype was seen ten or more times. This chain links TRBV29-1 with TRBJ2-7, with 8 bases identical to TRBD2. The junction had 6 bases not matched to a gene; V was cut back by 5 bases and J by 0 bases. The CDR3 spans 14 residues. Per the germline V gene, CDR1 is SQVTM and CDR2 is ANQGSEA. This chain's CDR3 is CSVRIAGTSYEQYF. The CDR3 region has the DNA TGCAGCGTTAGAATAGCGGGAACCTCCTACGAGCAGTACTTC.

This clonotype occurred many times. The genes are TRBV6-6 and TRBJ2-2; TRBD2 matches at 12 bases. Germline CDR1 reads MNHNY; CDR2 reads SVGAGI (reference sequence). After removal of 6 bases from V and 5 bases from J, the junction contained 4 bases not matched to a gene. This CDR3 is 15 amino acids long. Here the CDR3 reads CASRASGRGTGELFF. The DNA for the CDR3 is TGTGCCAGCAGGGCTAGCGGGAGGGGGACCGGGGAGCTGTTTTTT.

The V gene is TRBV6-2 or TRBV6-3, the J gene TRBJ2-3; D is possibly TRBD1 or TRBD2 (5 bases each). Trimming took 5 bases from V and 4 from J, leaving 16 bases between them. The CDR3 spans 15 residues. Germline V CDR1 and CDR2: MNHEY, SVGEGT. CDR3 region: CASSIGTARADTQYF. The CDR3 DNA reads TGTGCCAGCAGTATCGGGACCGCTAGGGCAGATACGCAGTATTTT.

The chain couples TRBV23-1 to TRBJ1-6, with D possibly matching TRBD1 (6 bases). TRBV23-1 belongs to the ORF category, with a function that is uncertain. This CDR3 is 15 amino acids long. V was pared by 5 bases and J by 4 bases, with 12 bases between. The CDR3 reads CASSSRDKYNSPLHF. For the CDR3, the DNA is TGCGCCAGCAGTTCCCGGGACAAGTATAATTCACCCCTCCACTTT.

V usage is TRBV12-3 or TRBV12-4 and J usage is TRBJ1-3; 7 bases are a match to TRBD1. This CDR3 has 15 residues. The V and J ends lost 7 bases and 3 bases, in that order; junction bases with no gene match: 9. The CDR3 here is CASKDGTAFGNTIYF. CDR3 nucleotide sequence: TGTGCCAGCAAAGACGGGACAGCCTTTGGAAACACCATATATTTT.

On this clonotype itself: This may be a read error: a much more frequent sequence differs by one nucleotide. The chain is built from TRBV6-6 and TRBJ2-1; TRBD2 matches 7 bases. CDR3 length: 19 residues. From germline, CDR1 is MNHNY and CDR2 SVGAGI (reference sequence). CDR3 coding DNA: TGTACCAGCAGTAGAAAGAAGGCACAGGTCAGGACTAGCTACAATGAGCAGTTCTTC. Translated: CTSSRKKAQVRTSYNEQFF.

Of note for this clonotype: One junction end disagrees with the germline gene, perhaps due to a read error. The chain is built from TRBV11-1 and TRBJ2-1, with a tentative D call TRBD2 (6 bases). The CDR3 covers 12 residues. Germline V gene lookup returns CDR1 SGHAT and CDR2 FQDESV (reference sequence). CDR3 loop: CASSLGGNERFF. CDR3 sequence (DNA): TGTGCCAGCAGTTTAGGCGGGAATGAGCGGTTCTTC.

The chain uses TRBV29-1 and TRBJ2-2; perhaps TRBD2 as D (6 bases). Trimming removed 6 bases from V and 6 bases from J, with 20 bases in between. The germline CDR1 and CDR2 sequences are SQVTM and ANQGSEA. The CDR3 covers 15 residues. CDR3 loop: CSVKVGGGPAGELFF. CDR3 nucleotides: TGCAGCGTCAAGGTCGGCGGAGGGCCCGCCGGGGAGCTGTTTTTT.